This TCR beta chain came from a study of shared clonotypes between healthy human individuals. Study at large: CD8 memory received one plate per donor, CD8 naive two, CD4 memory three and CD4 naive three.

Naive CD8 cells were CD45RO-negative, positively selected for CCR7, excluding terminally differentiated effector memory CD45RA+ cells. Every subset had its genomic DNA shared out evenly among several immunoSEQ plates. Original data processing: In the immunoSEQ data, sequences were junction-only and lacked quality scores, so filtering differed. The method was immunoSEQ multiplex PCR; TCRdb's version includes in-frame clones alone and lacks a portion of them. The V and J calls and the clone size are those of that table, but D and trimming were determined from the DNA. The sample has around 550,000 clones, 95% seen once. Germline CDR1 MNHEY, CDR2 SVGAGI. Trimming removed 2 bases at V and 5 bases at J, with 9 bases between. This CDR3 contains 14 residues.

The sequencing sample was made of naive CD8+ T cells sorted from blood. The TCR sequence derives from a woman aged 25 to 45 in good health. The chain has TRBV6-5 and TRBJ1-4; D is unclear. The CDR3 DNA reads as TGTGCCAGCAGTTACATCCCGACAAATGAAAAACTGTTTTTT. Translating it yields CASSYIPTNEKLFF.